A single sample is the source of the 30 T cell receptor beta chains below, sequenced in a study of neurological immune-mediated disorders. Noted time point: longitudinal time-point 1 (baseline). Each CDR3 protein is one row after TCRdb ran MiXCR on the 5' RACE reads. The table records about 53,000 distinct CDR3 sequences, 9% to 10% of them present only once. Material for sequencing was PBMCs. These receptors all come from a woman in her thirties or forties in good health.

This clonotype showed up many times. The chain combines TRBV24-1 with TRBJ2-3; D unresolved. This CDR3 contains 16 residues. Trimming removed 0 bases at V and 0 bases at J, with 9 bases between. Germline V CDR1 and CDR2: KGHDR, SFDVKD. The CDR3 nucleotides are TGTGCCACCAGTGATTTGGACGGCACTAGCACAGATACGCAGTATTTT. Protein product: CATSDLDGTSTDTQYF.

This clonotype was counted many times. The chain has TRBV20-1 and TRBJ1-2; weak D call: TRBD1 (6 bases). CDR3 length: 15 residues. Germline CDR1 is DFQATT and CDR2 is SNEGSKA (reference sequence). Trimming took off 5 bases at V and 0 bases at J, with 16 bases between the two ends. CDR3 loop: CSAPGVRGANYGYTF. CDR3 nucleotides: TGCAGTGCTCCAGGGGTTCGGGGAGCTAACTATGGCTACACCTTC.

This clonotype was detected many times. V and J are TRBV29-1 and TRBJ1-1; TRBD1 is a possible D gene (6 bases). In germline, CDR1 is SQVTM, CDR2 ANQGSEA. This CDR3 has 14 amino acids. V lost 7 bases to trimming and J lost 1 base, with 16 bases between them. CDR3 in amino acids: CSAQPQGKNTEAFF. Here the CDR3 DNA reads TGCAGCGCCCAACCCCAGGGGAAGAACACTGAAGCTTTCTTT.

Many counts were recorded for this clonotype. As DNA, the CDR3 is TGTGCCAGCAGCTTAGATACCAGAGCGGAAAGAGGGTCCAAATATGGCTACACCTTC. It yields the protein CASSLDTRAERGSKYGYTF. This rearrangement joins TRBV7-9 to TRBJ1-2; D ambiguous. The CDR3 runs 19 residues. Germline assignment: CDR1 SEHNR and CDR2 FQNEAQ (reference sequence). Trimming took 1 base from V and 5 from J, leaving 26 bases between them.

This clonotype occurred many times. V usage is TRBV6-5 and J usage is TRBJ2-7, with a weak D call TRBD2 (5 bases). Per germline, CDR1 MNHEY and CDR2 SVGAGI. The CDR3 loop spans 15 amino acids. With 4 bases removed from V and 0 bases from J, the gap between germline ends came to 13 bases. The chain's CDR3 is CASSLAQTSSYEQYF. The CDR3 nucleotides read TGTGCCAGCAGTTTAGCCCAAACTAGCTCCTACGAGCAGTACTTC.

This clonotype was seen at least ten times. One end of the junction fails to match germline, which may point to a read error. V usage is TRBV12-3 or TRBV12-4 and J usage is TRBJ2-7, with TRBD1 as a possible D gene (5 bases). This CDR3 spans 15 amino acids. CDR3 nucleotide sequence: TGTGCCAGCAATGACGGTCCCAGGGAAATCAACGAGCAATACTTC. Translation: CASNDGPREINEQYF.

This clonotype came up many times. The chain combines TRBV13 with TRBJ2-5; D possibly uses TRBD1 or TRBD2 (5 bases each). The V end was cut by 0 bases, the J end by 4 bases, with 18 bases between. CDR3 length: 17 amino acids. In germline, CDR1 is PRHDT, CDR2 FYEKMQ (reference sequence). CDR3 DNA: TGTGCCAGCAGCTTAGGCGGTCCGGGGCCAGTGCGAGAGACCCAGTACTTC. This encodes CASSLGGPGPVRETQYF.

This clonotype was seen ten or more times. The rearrangement joins TRBV10-2 to TRBJ2-1, with D unclear. Germline-derived CDR1 and CDR2 are WSHSY and SAAADI. This CDR3 is built from 13 residues. Trimming stripped 6 bases from V and 6 bases from J, with 12 bases between. CDR3 DNA: TGCGCCAGCAGGGGCATCCCCGGCAATGAGCAGTTCTTC. Protein sequence: CASRGIPGNEQFF.

This clonotype occurred many times. The J gene is TRBJ1-2, the V gene TRBV7-2, with D maybe TRBD1 (6 bases). There are 12 residues in the CDR3. The V end was cut by 6 bases, the J end by 12 bases, with 17 bases between. Germline loops: CDR1 SGHTA, CDR2 FQGNSA. In DNA form, the CDR3 reads TGTGCCAGCAGGCCTTACAGGGAGACGGACACCTTC. Its translation: CASRPYRETDTF.

This clonotype came up many times. This rearrangement joins TRBV6-5 to TRBJ2-2; D call uncertain. The germline V gene encodes CDR1 MNHEY and CDR2 SVGAGI. V was shortened by 2 bases and J by 2 bases, with 9 bases between the two germline ends. The CDR3 contains 15 residues. Here the CDR3 reads CASSYNGVNTGELFF. CDR3 DNA: TGTGCCAGCAGTTACAACGGAGTTAACACCGGGGAGCTGTTTTTT.

This clonotype has a count of ten or more. CDR3 sequence: CSGDRGGQGLHEQFF. The CDR3 nucleotides read TGCAGCGGCGACCGAGGGGGACAGGGGCTTCATGAGCAGTTCTTC. The rearrangement joins TRBV29-1 to TRBJ2-1, with TRBD1 matching 10 bases. This CDR3 is built from 15 residues. Looked up from germline, CDR1 is SQVTM and CDR2 is ANQGSEA. V shed 7 bases and J 8 bases; nucleotides not matched to a gene: 14.

This clonotype was recorded many times. This rearrangement joins TRBV5-1 to TRBJ1-6; unclear D gene. The V end was cut by 4 bases, the J end by 5 bases, with 13 bases between. Germline values: CDR1 SGHRS, CDR2 YFSETQ. The CDR3 covers 15 residues. The CDR3: CASSLTDFDNSPLHF. The CDR3 DNA is TGCGCCAGCAGCCTGACCGATTTCGATAATTCACCCCTCCACTTT. Using reference TRBV5-1 and TRBJ1-6 for the parts outside the CDR3, the full variable domain is KAGVTQTPRYLIKTRGQQVTLSCSPISGHRSVSWYQQTPGQGLQFLFEYFSETQRNKGNFPGRFSGRQFSNSRSEMNVSTLELGDSALYLCASSLTDFDNSPLHFGNGTRLTVT.

This clonotype was recorded at least ten times. This chain joins TRBV24-1 and TRBJ2-3, with a weak D call TRBD2 (5 bases). V lost 3 bases and J 3 bases, leaving 9 bases between the germline ends. The germline V gene has CDR1 KGHDR and CDR2 SFDVKD. CDR3 size: 14 residues. This CDR3 reads CATSDHGVTDTQYF. The DNA of the CDR3 is TGTGCCACCAGTGATCACGGGGTTACAGATACGCAGTATTTT.

This clonotype was recorded many times. The rearrangement links TRBV15 to TRBJ2-5; D is possibly TRBD1 (6 bases). Germline assignment: CDR1 LNHNV and CDR2 YYDKDF (reference sequence). Between the trimmed V and J ends, which lost 4 bases and 5 bases, there was a span of 8 bases. The CDR3 is made up of 12 amino acids. CDR3 sequence (DNA): TGTGCCACCAGCAAACAGGGTGAGACCCAGTACTTC. The encoded protein is CATSKQGETQYF.

This clonotype was detected many times. V usage is TRBV18 and J usage is TRBJ2-3, with D unclear. Per the germline V gene, CDR1 is KGHSH and CDR2 is LQKENI. This CDR3 comprises 17 residues. The V and J ends lost 3 bases and 0 bases respectively, with 16 bases between them. CDR3 coding DNA: TGTGCCAGCTCACCGGCGATGGCCCGAACTAGCACAGATACGCAGTATTTT. Translating gives CASSPAMARTSTDTQYF.

About this clonotype: This clone may be a read error of a much larger clone one base away. J is TRBJ2-1 and V is TRBV29-1; 8 bases agree with TRBD1. The J segment lost 13 bases and the V segment lost 6 bases, leaving 20 bases of the junction unmatched. The CDR3 has 15 amino acids. The germline V gene has CDR1 SQVTM and CDR2 ANQGSEA. The CDR3 spells CSVMLLRGRSETQFF. In DNA, the CDR3 is TGCAGCGTAATGCTACTCAGGGGGCGGTCGGAGACCCAGTTCTTC.

This clonotype was found many times. The CDR3 DNA reads TGTGCCAGCAGCGGCCCCAACCGGGACAGGGACTACAATGAGCAGTTCTTC. The encoded protein is CASSGPNRDRDYNEQFF. The rearrangement joins TRBV9 to TRBJ2-1; TRBD1 aligns across 9 bases. Germline CDR1 reads SGDLS; CDR2 reads YYNGEE. V gave up 3 bases and J gave up 3 bases; unmatched junction bases: 10. The CDR3 consists of 17 residues.

This clonotype showed up many times. The chain carries TRBV6-5 and TRBJ2-1, with D possibly being TRBD2 (6 bases). CDR1 MNHEY and CDR2 SVGAGI come from the germline V gene. V dropped 5 bases and J dropped 6 bases, with 29 bases sitting between them. There are 19 residues in the CDR3. In DNA form, the CDR3 reads TGTGCCAGCAGTAAAGCTAGGCGGGACTGGAGACTCCCAATCAATGAGCAGTTCTTC. Translating gives CASSKARRDWRLPINEQFF.

This clonotype showed up many times. The chain is built from TRBV5-1 and TRBJ1-1, with no clear D. Trimming pared 3 bases from V and 0 bases from J, leaving 6 bases between. From germline, CDR1 is SGHRS and CDR2 YFSETQ. This CDR3 comprises 13 residues. The CDR3 nucleotides read TGCGCCAGCAGCTCGATGATGAACACTGAAGCTTTCTTT. Its translation is CASSSMMNTEAFF.

At least ten counts were recorded for this clonotype. CDR3 DNA sequence: TGTGCCATCAGTGAGAGTAGGTCCCCTCGGAACACTGAAGCTTTCTTT. Its translation: CAISESRSPRNTEAFF. The chain carries TRBV10-3 and TRBJ1-1; no reliable D call. The V gene lost 2 bases and the J gene lost 1 base, with 14 bases spanning the gap. Germline CDR1 reads ENHRY; CDR2 reads SYGVKD. The CDR3 is 16 amino acids.

This clonotype was counted at least ten times. V gene TRBV5-8 combines with J gene TRBJ2-2; a weak D match, TRBD1 (6 bases). Trimming shortened V by 4 bases and J by 6 bases, and 10 bases separated the two germline ends. Germline values: CDR1 SGHTS, CDR2 YDEGEE. There are 13 residues in the CDR3. CDR3 region: CASSQQGPGELFF. CDR3 bases: TGTGCCAGCAGCCAACAGGGACCCGGGGAGCTGTTTTTT.

This clonotype was recorded at least ten times. The chain carries TRBV10-3 and TRBJ2-2; D unclear. Trimming removed 4 bases from V and 5 bases from J, with 14 bases in between. Per germline, CDR1 ENHRY and CDR2 SYGVKD. The CDR3 has 15 residues. The CDR3 loop reads CAISVEPPGTGELFF. In DNA, the CDR3 is TGTGCCATCAGTGTAGAACCCCCGGGTACCGGGGAGCTGTTTTTT.

This clonotype appeared many times. The gene calls are TRBV9 and TRBJ2-2, with D maybe TRBD2 (5 bases). Germline V gives CDR1 SGDLS, CDR2 YYNGEE. Trimming pared 4 bases from V and 8 bases from J, leaving 12 bases between. This CDR3 has 13 residues. The CDR3 loop is CASSLEGQGELFF. The CDR3 bases are TGTGCCAGCAGCCTCGAGGGCCAAGGGGAGCTGTTTTTT.

This clonotype showed up many times. The chain carries TRBV9 and TRBJ2-2; the D gene is possibly TRBD1 (7 bases). V lost 0 bases, J lost 0 bases, and 9 bases lay in between. The germline V gene has CDR1 SGDLS and CDR2 YYNGEE. This CDR3 is built from 16 residues. CDR3 residues: CASSVGRGANTGELFF. Written as DNA, the CDR3 is TGTGCCAGCAGCGTAGGCAGGGGGGCGAACACCGGGGAGCTGTTTTTT.

Sample share makes this clonotype medium-sized. The chain links TRBV4-3 to TRBJ2-1; 14 bases align to TRBD2. Germline trimming cut 4 bases from V and 3 bases from J; bases unmatched to any gene: 20. This CDR3 region has 22 residues. Per the germline V gene, CDR1 is LGHNA and CDR2 is YSLEER. The DNA for the CDR3 is TGCGCCAGCAGCCCTGGGGCAGGAGCCACCCGACTAGCGGGAGGGCTCTACAATGAGCAGTTCTTC. Its protein product is CASSPGAGATRLAGGLYNEQFF.

This clonotype was recorded a few times. J is TRBJ2-3 and V is TRBV6-2 or TRBV6-3, with TRBD2 matching over 7 bases. Germline values: CDR1 MNHEY, CDR2 SVGEGT. The V segment lost 0 bases and the J segment 2 bases; nucleotides outside the gene matches: 5. This CDR3 has 16 amino acids. The CDR3 DNA reads TGTGCCAGCAGTTACTCGACGCGGGAGATCACAGATACGCAGTATTTT. It translates to CASSYSTREITDTQYF.

This clonotype came up many times. The V call is TRBV5-1, the J call TRBJ2-3; D is unresolved. The germline gives CDR1 SGHRS, CDR2 YFSETQ. Between the trimmed V and J ends, which lost 1 base and 4 bases, there was a span of 7 bases. The CDR3 runs 13 residues. The CDR3: CASSLPEADTQYF. CDR3 DNA: TGCGCCAGCAGCTTGCCAGAAGCAGATACGCAGTATTTT.

This clonotype was detected many times. V usage is TRBV9 and J usage is TRBJ1-2; D gene uncertain. Germline V gene lookup returns CDR1 SGDLS and CDR2 YYNGEE. The CDR3 length is 16 residues. Trimming removed 0 bases at V and 4 bases at J, with 16 bases between. The CDR3 reads CASSVAIALQPYGYTF. Written as DNA, the CDR3 is TGTGCCAGCAGCGTAGCTATCGCTCTGCAGCCCTATGGCTACACCTTC. Drawing the rest from reference TRBV9 and TRBJ1-2, the complete variable domain is DSGVTQTPKHLITATGQRVTLRCSPRSGDLSVYWYQQSLDQGLQFLIQYYNGEERAKGNILERFSAQQFPDLHSELNLSSLELGDSALYFCASSVAIALQPYGYTFGSGTRLTVV.

This clonotype was counted at least ten times. The rearrangement joins TRBV6-2 or TRBV6-3 to TRBJ1-6; D ambiguous. The germline CDR1 and CDR2 sequences are MNHEY and SVGEGT. The germline V and J ends were trimmed by 2 bases and 7 bases, with 3 bases remaining between them. This CDR3 has 12 residues. The CDR3 protein is CASSYVNSPLHF. As DNA, the CDR3 is TGTGCCAGCAGTTACGTGAATTCACCCCTCCACTTT.

Ten or more counts support this clonotype. This chain joins TRBV20-1 and TRBJ2-5; maybe TRBD1 (5 bases). The CDR3 extends over 12 amino acids. V dropped 7 bases and J dropped 5 bases, with 14 bases sitting between them. Germline loops: CDR1 DFQATT, CDR2 SNEGSKA (reference sequence). CDR3 coding DNA: TGCAGTGTGGGTCCTTCAGGGGAGACCCAGTACTTC. This translates into CSVGPSGETQYF.